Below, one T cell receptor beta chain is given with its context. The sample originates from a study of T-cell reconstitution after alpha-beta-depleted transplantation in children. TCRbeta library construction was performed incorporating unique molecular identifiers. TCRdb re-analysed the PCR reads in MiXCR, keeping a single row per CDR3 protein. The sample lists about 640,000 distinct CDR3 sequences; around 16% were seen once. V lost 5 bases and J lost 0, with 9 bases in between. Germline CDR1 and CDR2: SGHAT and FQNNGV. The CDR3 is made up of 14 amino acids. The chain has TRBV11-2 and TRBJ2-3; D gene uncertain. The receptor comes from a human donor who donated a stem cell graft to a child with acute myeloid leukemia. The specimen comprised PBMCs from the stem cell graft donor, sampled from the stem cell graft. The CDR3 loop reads CASSRIASTDTQYF. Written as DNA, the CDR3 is TGTGCCAGCAGCCGAATAGCTAGCACAGATACGCAGTATTTT.